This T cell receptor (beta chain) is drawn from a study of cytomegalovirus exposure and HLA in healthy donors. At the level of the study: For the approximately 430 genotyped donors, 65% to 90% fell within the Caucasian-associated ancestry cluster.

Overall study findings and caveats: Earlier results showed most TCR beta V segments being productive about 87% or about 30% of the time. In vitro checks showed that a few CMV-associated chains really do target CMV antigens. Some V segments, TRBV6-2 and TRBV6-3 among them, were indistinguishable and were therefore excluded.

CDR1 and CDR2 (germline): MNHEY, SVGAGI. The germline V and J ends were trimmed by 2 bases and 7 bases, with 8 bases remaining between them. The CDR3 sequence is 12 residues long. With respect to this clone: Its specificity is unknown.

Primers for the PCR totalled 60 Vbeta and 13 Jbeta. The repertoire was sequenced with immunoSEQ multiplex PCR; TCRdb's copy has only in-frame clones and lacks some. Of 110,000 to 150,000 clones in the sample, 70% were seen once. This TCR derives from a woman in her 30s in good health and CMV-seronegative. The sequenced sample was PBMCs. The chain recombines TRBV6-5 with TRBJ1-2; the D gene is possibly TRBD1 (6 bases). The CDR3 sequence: CASSYAGAGYTF. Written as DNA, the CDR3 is TGTGCCAGCAGTTACGCAGGGGCTGGCTACACCTTC.